A selection of T cell receptor beta chains follows, all from one sample in a study of spatial heterogeneity in lung cancer. TCRdb re-analysed the 5' RACE reads in MiXCR, keeping a single row per CDR3 protein. The profile shows approximately 11,000 distinct CDR3 sequences, about 14% of them singletons. The material was lung tumor tissue, obtained at surgery. The receptors were sampled from a male donor with early-stage non-small cell lung cancer. Both conserved end residues are part of each CDR3. The order of the fields is D gene, clone size, V gene, J gene, CDR3 DNA, CDR3 protein. A D gene is named only where the DNA matches it firmly. A row's size may be missing; if present it is once, few, many or a size class.

NA	medium-sized	TRBV27	TRBJ2-3	TGTGCCAGCACCCCAAGCAGTTCAGATACGCAGTATTTT	CASTPSSSDTQYF
TRBD1	few	TRBV28	TRBJ2-7	TGTGCCAGCGGTACCGCCGGGACAGAGTACTACGAGCAGTACTTC	CASGTAGTEYYEQYF
NA	many	TRBV7-8	TRBJ2-1	TGTGCCAGCAGCTTAAGATCCTACAATGAGCAGTTCTTC	CASSLRSYNEQFF
NA	many	TRBV7-2	TRBJ2-1	TGTGCCAGCAGCTTAATCGTGGGGCCGTACAATGAGCAGTTCTTC	CASSLIVGPYNEQFF
NA	NA	TRBV5-1	TRBJ2-5	TGCGCCAGCAGCCAAGGGACGCGGGAGACCCAGTACTTC	CASSQGTRETQYF
NA	few	TRBV12-3/TRBV12-4	TRBJ1-6	TGTGCCAGCAGTTTGCAGGGTAATAATTCACCCCTCCACTTT	CASSLQGNNSPLHF
TRBD1	many	TRBV20-1	TRBJ2-6	TGCAGTGCTAGTGGAGCCCGGGACAGGAGCTCTGGGGCCAACGTCCTGACTTTC	CSASGARDRSSGANVLTF
TRBD2	many	TRBV28	TRBJ2-1	TGTGCCAGCACCCAAACTAGCGGGAGGATATACAATGAGCAGTTCTTC	CASTQTSGRIYNEQFF
NA	medium-sized	TRBV7-2	TRBJ1-5	TGTGCCAGCAGCTTGAGCAATCAGCCCCAGCATTTT	CASSLSNQPQHF
TRBD2	NA	TRBV7-9	TRBJ2-3	TGTGCCAGCAGCTTAGGTGCTATTCTAGCGGGGGCAGATACGCAGTATTTT	CASSLGAILAGADTQYF
NA	many	TRBV2	TRBJ2-3	TGTGCCAGCAGCTCCAGCGGGCCCGCGGGGCGCACAGATACGCAGTATTTT	CASSSSGPAGRTDTQYF
NA	NA	TRBV2	TRBJ2-5	TGTGCCAGCAGTTTGACGGATTTCCAAGAGACCCAGTACTTC	CASSLTDFQETQYF
TRBD1	many	TRBV28	TRBJ2-6	TGTGCCAGCAGTTCCGACAGGGGAGTTCCCTCTGGGGCCAACGTCCTGACTTTC	CASSSDRGVPSGANVLTF
NA	many	TRBV7-2	TRBJ2-7	TGTGCCAGCAGCTTGTCCCTAGAGGAGCAGTACTTC	CASSLSLEEQYF
NA	NA	TRBV7-9	TRBJ2-2	TGTGCCAGCAGCTTAGGACAGGCAGCGAACACCGGGGAGCTGTTTTTT	CASSLGQAANTGELFF
NA	few	TRBV6-2/TRBV6-3	TRBJ2-7	TGTGCCAGCAGTTTCTTCAATGGACGGGACACCTACGAGCAGTACTTC	CASSFFNGRDTYEQYF
TRBD2	many	TRBV28	TRBJ2-7	TGTGCCAGCAGTCTTCCCGAAAAACGGACGGGGACTAGCATTTACGAGCAGTACTTC	CASSLPEKRTGTSIYEQYF
NA	once	TRBV12-3/TRBV12-4	TRBJ1-3	TGTGCCAGCAGTTTAGGACAGCCTGGAAACACCATATATTTT	CASSLGQPGNTIYF
NA	many	TRBV29-1	TRBJ2-5	TGCAGCCTCTGGGGAGCGGAGGAGACCCAGTACTTC	CSLWGAEETQYF
TRBD1	NA	TRBV14	TRBJ2-1	TGTGCCAGCAGCCGCGGACAGGGGGCACATGAGCAGTTCTTC	CASSRGQGAHEQFF
NA	medium-sized	TRBV11-3	TRBJ2-3	TGTGCCAGCAGCAACCCGTCTTCGAGGGCTAGCAGAGATACGCAGTATTTT	CASSNPSSRASRDTQYF
TRBD1	few	TRBV18	TRBJ1-6	TGTGCCAGCTCAGGACAGGGGGCATTAAGTTCACCCCTCCACTTT	CASSGQGALSSPLHF
NA	few	TRBV12-3/TRBV12-4	TRBJ1-5	TGTGCCAGCAGTTTTCGGGGGACTCGCAATCAGCCCCAGCATTTT	CASSFRGTRNQPQHF
TRBD2	medium-sized	TRBV7-6	TRBJ2-1	TGTGCCAGCAGCGGGACTAGCGGGGGTGCGTGGAATGAGCAGTTCTTC	CASSGTSGGAWNEQFF
TRBD2	medium-sized	TRBV6-4	TRBJ2-3	TGTGCCAGCAGTGCCGGGACTAGCGGGGGCACAGATACGCAGTATTTT	CASSAGTSGGTDTQYF
TRBD1	many	TRBV6-4	TRBJ2-3	TGTGCCAGCAGTGACTCGACAGGGACAGATACGCAGTATTTT	CASSDSTGTDTQYF
TRBD1	few	TRBV30	TRBJ1-2	TGTGCCTGGAGTGTAGGGTTAACAGGGGCCTCATGGAGCTACACCTTC	CAWSVGLTGASWSYTF
TRBD2	NA	TRBV20-1	TRBJ2-1	TGCAGTGCTAGGGAACTAGCGGGGCCGGGTAATGAGCAGTTCTTC	CSARELAGPGNEQFF
TRBD1	many	TRBV7-9	TRBJ2-3	TGTGCCAGCAGCTTAATCCGGGGTGTCGGTGGGACAGGGACAGATACGCAGTATTTT	CASSLIRGVGGTGTDTQYF
NA	medium-sized	TRBV29-1	TRBJ2-2	TGCAGCGTTGAAGACGAGGCCGGGACCGGGGAGCTGTTTTTT	CSVEDEAGTGELFF
NA	few	TRBV27	TRBJ2-1	TGTGCCAGCAGTTTACGCACTTTCTCCTACAATGAGCAGTTCTTC	CASSLRTFSYNEQFF
TRBD1	many	TRBV7-7	TRBJ2-3	TGTGCTAGCAGCTCGGGACAGGGGAGTTGGGATACGCAGTATTTT	CASSSGQGSWDTQYF
NA	few	TRBV27	TRBJ1-1	TGTGCCAGCAGTTTAAAGGGTTTGAACACTGAAGCTTTCTTT	CASSLKGLNTEAFF
NA	medium-sized	TRBV20-1	TRBJ1-1	TGCAGTGCTAGAGATTACGGGTTGATAAACACTGAAGCTTTCTTT	CSARDYGLINTEAFF
NA	medium-sized	TRBV6-6	TRBJ1-6	TGTGCCAGCAGTTCCCCCGCGGGATCCGGTTATAATTCACCCCTCCACTTT	CASSSPAGSGYNSPLHF
NA	many	TRBV6-4	TRBJ2-2	TGTGCCAGCAGAGACACAGTTACCGGGGAGCTGTTTTTT	CASRDTVTGELFF